This T cell receptor (beta chain) originates from a study of T cell responses to AZD1222 COVID-19 vaccine. Overall study findings and caveats: Only after the peak T cell response were repertoires sampled.

A word on this clone: The antigen is not known.

Profiling relied on immunoSEQ multiplex PCR, and the TCRdb table lists in-frame clones only, not all of them. There are more than 95,000 clones in the sample; roughly 92% occur only once, and less than 6.5% lies in the top ten. The V end was cut by 2 bases, the J end by 1 base, with 9 bases between. In germline, CDR1 is SGHRS, CDR2 YFSETQ. This CDR3 region has 14 residues. This chain links TRBV5-1 with TRBJ1-1; tentative D call: TRBD1 (5 bases). The TCR was taken from an adult in good health. The input for sequencing was peripheral blood, taken on day 0 of AZD1222 vaccination. This CDR3 reads CASSFRGENTEAFF. In DNA, the CDR3 is TGCGCCAGCAGCTTCCGGGGGGAGAACACTGAAGCTTTCTTT.